This is a list of T cell receptor beta chains from one sample in a study of response to subunit inactivated influenza vaccine. TCRdb ran MiXCR on the RT-PCR reads and lists one entry per CDR3 protein. The sample shows approximately 500,000 distinct CDR3 sequences, 13% of them seen only once. The material was PBMCs from blood, obtained 45 days after vaccination. These receptors were obtained from a man aged 50 to 59 who received an inactivated influenza vaccine. The CDR3 runs from the conserved cysteine through the conserved F or W. The D gene is left open where the match is weak. Expanded clones get a size class; other rows say once, few or many, or leave the size out.

D | J | V | size | CDR3 | DNA
TRBD2 | TRBJ2-1 | TRBV4-3 | - | CASSQGSLAGSYNEQFF | TGCGCCAGCAGCCAAGGGTCACTAGCGGGGTCCTACAATGAGCAGTTCTTC
- | TRBJ1-4 | TRBV20-1 | few | CSARLRLFATNEKLFF | TGCAGTGCTAGATTGAGGCTGTTCGCAACTAATGAAAAACTGTTTTTT
TRBD1 | TRBJ2-3 | TRBV6-5 | - | CASSLQPGQGSDTQYF | TGTGCCAGCAGTTTACAACCGGGACAGGGGTCAGATACGCAGTATTTT
TRBD1 | TRBJ1-2 | TRBV11-2 | - | CASNRGAYGYTF | TGTGCCAGCAACAGGGGCGCCTATGGCTACACCTTC
TRBD1 | TRBJ1-6 | TRBV6-2/TRBV6-3 | few | CASSLGTGKSSPLHF | TGTGCCAGCAGCCTGGGGACAGGGAAGAGTTCACCCCTCCACTTT
- | TRBJ2-7 | TRBV4-3 | - | CASSQEKGLTYEQYF | TGCGCCAGCAGCCAAGAAAAGGGCCTAACCTACGAGCAGTACTTC
- | TRBJ2-1 | TRBV9 | - | CASSEVRSSNEQFF | TGTGCCAGCAGCGAGGTCAGGTCAAGCAATGAGCAGTTCTTC
- | TRBJ2-7 | TRBV6-5 | - | CASSTQTREQYF | TGTGCCAGCAGTACCCAGACAAGGGAACAGTACTTC
- | TRBJ2-6 | TRBV11-1 | few | CASSFRQAQSSGANVLTF | TGTGCCAGCAGCTTCAGACAGGCGCAGAGCTCTGGGGCCAACGTCCTGACTTTC
- | TRBJ1-4 | TRBV7-9 | - | CASSLALGRSNEKLFF | TGTGCCAGCAGCTTAGCACTGGGACGGTCTAATGAAAAACTGTTTTTT
TRBD1 | TRBJ2-6 | TRBV20-1 | - | CSAPGQGSGANVLTF | TGCAGTGCTCCGGGACAGGGCTCTGGGGCCAACGTCCTGACTTTC
- | TRBJ2-2 | TRBV2 | - | CASSEATGTGELFF | TGTGCCAGCAGTGAAGCGACGGGCACCGGGGAGCTGTTTTTT
- | TRBJ1-1 | TRBV20-1 | - | CSAREAGLDEAFF | TGCAGTGCTAGAGAAGCCGGACTAGATGAAGCTTTCTTT
- | TRBJ1-2 | TRBV29-1 | many | CSVDPANYGYTF | TGCAGCGTTGACCCGGCGAACTATGGCTACACCTTC
- | TRBJ1-6 | TRBV19 | - | CASSIPGGDSPLHF | TGTGCCAGTAGTATTCCCGGCGGCGATTCACCCCTCCACTTT
TRBD1 | TRBJ2-7 | TRBV20-1 | few | CSAPGTVDREQYF | TGCAGTGCTCCCGGGACAGTCGACCGCGAGCAGTACTTC
- | TRBJ2-7 | TRBV5-1 | few | CASSAESVYEQYF | TGCGCCAGCAGCGCCGAAAGCGTGTACGAGCAGTACTTC
- | TRBJ2-1 | TRBV3-1 | many | CASSQGPQAEQFF | TGTGCCAGCAGCCAGGGCCCCCAGGCTGAGCAGTTCTTC
- | TRBJ2-2 | TRBV6-1 | - | CASTPRLNTGELFF | TGTGCCAGCACCCCCCGCCTGAACACCGGGGAGCTGTTTTTT
TRBD1 | TRBJ1-3 | TRBV2 | few | CASSGQGVAGNTIYF | TGTGCCAGCAGTGGACAGGGGGTTGCTGGAAACACCATATATTTT
- | TRBJ2-6 | TRBV3-1 | - | CASSQVGGASGANVLTF | TGTGCCAGCAGCCAAGTTGGCGGGGCCTCTGGGGCCAACGTCCTGACTTTC
- | TRBJ1-6 | TRBV3-1 | - | CASSQRGSPLHF | TGTGCCAGCAGCCAGAGGGGTTCACCCCTCCACTTT
TRBD1 | TRBJ1-5 | TRBV28 | - | CASSFRQGLVNQPQHF | TGTGCCAGCAGTTTTAGACAGGGGCTAGTCAATCAGCCCCAGCATTTT
TRBD2 | TRBJ2-5 | TRBV7-2 | - | CASSLSGTMGRETQYF | TGTGCCAGCAGCTTATCCGGGACTATGGGAAGAGAGACCCAGTACTTC
- | TRBJ2-5 | TRBV20-1 | - | CSARPPLGEETQYF | TGCAGTGCTAGACCTCCGCTGGGAGAAGAGACCCAGTACTTC
- | TRBJ1-3 | TRBV12-3/TRBV12-4 | few | CASSPQTGRNTIYF | TGTGCCAGCAGCCCCCAGACAGGTCGAAACACCATATATTTT
TRBD1 | TRBJ2-1 | TRBV7-2 | many | CASRRVGTEPNEQFF | TGTGCCAGCAGGAGGGTCGGGACAGAACCCAATGAGCAGTTCTTC
- | TRBJ2-7 | TRBV6-2/TRBV6-3 | - | CASSYSGRPYEQYF | TGTGCCAGCAGTTACTCGGGCAGACCCTACGAGCAGTACTTC
TRBD2 | TRBJ2-5 | TRBV20-1 | - | CSATTSGGDETQYF | TGCAGTGCTACGACTAGCGGGGGTGACGAGACCCAGTACTTC
TRBD1 | TRBJ1-6 | TRBV5-1 | - | CASSWGTGGDSPLHF | TGCGCCAGCAGCTGGGGGACAGGGGGAGATTCACCCCTCCACTTT
- | TRBJ2-3 | TRBV12-3/TRBV12-4 | - | CASSFSGGTRTDTQYF | TGTGCCAGCAGTTTCTCTGGCGGGACCCGCACAGATACGCAGTATTTT
- | TRBJ2-1 | TRBV18 | - | CASSPMLPAQGNEQFF | TGTGCCAGCTCACCCATGCTCCCGGCCCAAGGCAATGAGCAGTTCTTC
- | TRBJ2-7 | TRBV20-1 | - | CSARVPELEQYF | TGCAGTGCTAGAGTTCCGGAGCTCGAGCAGTACTTC
- | TRBJ2-7 | TRBV20-1 | - | CSALNRASFYEQYF | TGCAGTGCACTTAACAGGGCTTCTTTTTACGAGCAGTACTTC
- | TRBJ2-5 | TRBV5-1 | many | CASSLFGGEETQYF | TGCGCCAGCAGCTTGTTTGGGGGAGAAGAGACCCAGTACTTC
TRBD2 | TRBJ2-1 | TRBV28 | - | CASSPSGSGDNEQFF | TGTGCCAGCAGCCCTAGCGGGAGTGGCGACAATGAGCAGTTCTTC
TRBD2 | TRBJ2-5 | TRBV27 | few | CASSHLLAGAQETQYF | TGTGCCAGCAGTCACCTCCTAGCGGGGGCCCAAGAGACCCAGTACTTC
TRBD1 | TRBJ2-6 | TRBV5-1 | many | CASSIWDSSQAGANVLTF | TGCGCCAGCAGCATTTGGGACAGCTCTCAAGCTGGGGCCAACGTCCTGACTTTC
TRBD2 | TRBJ2-3 | TRBV9 | - | CASSVAPGGTDTQYF | TGTGCCAGCAGCGTTGCCCCGGGAGGAACAGATACGCAGTATTTT
TRBD2 | TRBJ2-7 | TRBV7-2 | few | CASSPTSGRHEQYF | TGTGCCAGCAGCCCAACTAGCGGGAGGCACGAGCAGTACTTC
- | TRBJ2-2 | TRBV6-1 | - | CASGRRQCGTGELFF | TGTGCCAGCGGGCGGAGACAGTGCGGCACCGGGGAGCTGTTTTTT
TRBD1 | TRBJ2-1 | TRBV28 | - | CASSFGLGDRGVDEQFF | TGTGCCAGCAGTTTCGGGTTAGGGGACAGGGGCGTGGATGAGCAGTTCTTC
TRBD2 | TRBJ2-5 | TRBV6-6 | - | CASSPTSGIGGQYF | TGTGCCAGCAGTCCGACTAGCGGGATCGGGGGCCAGTACTTC
TRBD1 | TRBJ2-7 | TRBV6-1 | - | CASSTQPTGVEQYF | TGTGCCAGCAGTACCCAACCGACAGGGGTCGAGCAGTACTTC
- | TRBJ1-1 | TRBV9 | - | CASSVGWGVTEAFF | TGTGCCAGCAGCGTAGGATGGGGTGTCACTGAAGCTTTCTTT
- | TRBJ2-2 | TRBV12-3/TRBV12-4 | many | CASSFGGELFF | TGTGCCAGCAGTTTCGGCGGGGAGCTGTTTTTT
TRBD2 | TRBJ2-1 | TRBV7-2 | many | CASSPLIGRANNEQFF | TGTGCCAGCAGCCCCCTTATCGGGAGGGCCAACAATGAGCAGTTCTTC
- | TRBJ2-2 | TRBV5-1 | once | CASSLQEADTGELFF | TGCGCCAGCAGCTTACAGGAGGCGGACACCGGGGAGCTGTTTTTT
- | TRBJ2-3 | TRBV27 | many | CASSPRANTQYF | TGTGCCAGCAGTCCACGGGCGAATACGCAGTATTTT
- | TRBJ2-3 | TRBV15 | - | CATSRDGGLASSTDTQYF | TGTGCCACCAGCAGAGATGGAGGGCTAGCGTCTAGCACAGATACGCAGTATTTT